This T cell receptor beta chain comes out of a study of T cell responses to AZD1222 COVID-19 vaccine (dated by TCRdb to the early 2020s). General notes on the study: A total of 230 to 250 trial participants underwent TCR sequencing, of whom around 200 received two doses of AZD1222 and about 25 received two doses of the MenACWY control vaccine. Trial participants were enrolled by age into 18-55, 56-69 and 70-plus year subgroups, with roughly 150, 30 and 60 TCR-sequenced participants respectively.

Points the paper makes about the study in general: Conclusions about previously exposed vaccinees are limited because only a handful of AZD1222 recipients were SARS-CoV-2 seropositive at baseline. Reportedly, almost half of the unique spike-specific TCRs recognized epitopes lying outside the regions that are mutated in the B.1.351 and B.1.1.7 variants. The 56-69-year group was small, and its depth increase did not reach significance, likely because of low power. No day 14 peak-response samples were available, so repertoires were characterized only after the peak T cell response. After two AZD1222 doses, both the breadth and the depth of spike-specific TCRs were significantly higher than at day 0 and than in MenACWY recipients. Most participants were white British and females outnumbered males, and the authors suggested that clonal diversity may have been underestimated. Vaccine-associated CD4 TCRs spanned the whole spike protein, with dominant responses in regions 160-218 and 743-854.

In regard to this clone: Its target antigen remains unknown. No per-base quality is available; no much larger clone lies one base away.

The intended sense of this specimen's time point label: about 28 days (+/-7) after the second vaccine dose. AZD1222 recipients with second doses at about 4 weeks or about 12 weeks were pooled, because spike-specific TCR depth and breadth did not differ between schedules. Samples from vaccinated people were obtained from the UK trials COV001 and COV002, which included a single-blind randomized controlled phase 2/3 trial of AZD1222 (ChAdOx1 nCoV-19) in healthy adults. Trial participant PBMC samples were collected at day 0 and day 28 after the second dose for TCRbeta chain sequencing. The CDR3 regions of human TCRbeta chains were analyzed by immunosequencing. In the source study's methods: TCRs in the repertoires were matched against a reference library of SARS-CoV-2-specific TCRs that had been generated with the MIRA antigen-specificity platform. Breadth was defined as the fraction of unique TCRs that were SARS-CoV-2-associated. Depth was defined as the fraction of total T cells that were SARS-CoV-2-associated. Using the MIRA data, each spike-specific TCR was mapped to the spike region that the TCR reacts to and placed in a CD4 or CD8 class. Log10-transformed breadth and depth values were compared by one-way ANOVA with Sidak's multiple comparisons tests. The table was pulled from immuneACCESS by TCRdb, which kept in-frame rearrangements only. Such tables lose some clones; where checked, under half of the loss comes from unresolved V genes, and the rest has no known cause. For V, J and clone size, that table is used; D and trimming come from the DNA. The sample table holds about 100,000 clones, of which around 92% were seen once. More than 8% of the sample is taken by the ten largest.

From cysteine to phenylalanine, the CDR3 is 12 amino acids long. Left in the record is the CDR3 DNA by itself, 36 bases read in frame from the first base. The source was peripheral blood, collected 28 days after the second AZD1222 dose. This chain is built from TRBV21-1 and TRBJ2-2. TRBV21-1 is termed a pseudogene. The source of this sequence is an adult who received the AZD1222 COVID-19 vaccine. CDR3 protein: CASSNKTGELFF. The nucleotides are TGTGCCAGCAGCAACAAGACCGGGGAGCTGTTTTTT.